The 18 T cell receptor beta chains in this list originate from one sample, sequenced in a study of cytomegalovirus exposure and HLA in healthy donors. The PCR employed 60 Vbeta primers together with 13 Jbeta primers. Clones were read by immunoSEQ multiplex PCR, and TCRdb kept only the in-frame ones, dropping some. The repertoire holds 130,000 or so clones, with 75% to 85% as singletons. Sequenced material: PBMCs. Receptor source: a female donor in good health and CMV-seropositive.

This clone occurred once. The chain couples TRBV4-2 to TRBJ2-3, with 14 bases fitting TRBD2. The trim removed 5 bases at V and 4 bases at J, leaving 11 bases unmatched. From germline, CDR1 is LGHNA and CDR2 YNFKEQ. CDR3 size: 18 residues. Here the CDR3 reads CASSKTGTSGSYADTQYF. CDR3 bases: TGTGCCAGCAGCAAAACCGGGACTAGCGGGAGTTACGCAGATACGCAGTATTTT.

This sequence joins TRBV6-5 and TRBJ1-1; 12 nucleotides match TRBD1. The CDR3 loop spans 16 amino acids. Per germline, CDR1 MNHEY and CDR2 SVGAGI. Losses at the gene ends were 2 bases for V and 10 bases for J; bases not matched to a gene: 11. CDR3 sequence reads: CASSYGTGGAGIRAFF. As DNA, the CDR3 is TGTGCCAGCAGTTACGGGACAGGGGGCGCGGGTATACGAGCTTTCTTT.

This rearrangement joins TRBV25-1 to TRBJ2-3; 9 positions agree with TRBD2. Germline values: CDR1 MGHDK, CDR2 SYGVNS. This CDR3 comprises 15 residues. After removal of 5 bases from V and 2 bases from J, the junction contained 5 bases not matched to a gene. Here the CDR3 reads CASSRLAAFTDTQYF. The CDR3 nucleotides read TGTGCCAGCAGTCGACTAGCGGCCTTCACAGATACGCAGTATTTT. Supplemented by reference TRBV25-1 and TRBJ2-3, the full variable domain reads EADIYQTPRYLVIGTGKKITLECSQTMGHDKMYWYQQDPGMELHLIHYSYGVNSTEKGDLSSESTVSRIRTEHFPLTLESARPSHTSQYLCASSRLAAFTDTQYFGPGTRLTVL.

The V call is TRBV5-8, the J call TRBJ1-2; tentatively, D is TRBD1 (5 bases). With 1 base removed from V and 4 bases from J, the gap between germline ends came to 14 bases. Germline V gene lookup returns CDR1 SGHTS and CDR2 YDEGEE. CDR3 length: 15 amino acids. The CDR3 region is CASSLSRGLSYGYTF. Here the CDR3 DNA reads TGTGCCAGCAGCTTGTCTAGGGGCCTCTCCTATGGCTACACCTTC.

The chain couples TRBV7-9 to TRBJ1-1; D is possibly TRBD1 (5 bases). Germline CDR1 and CDR2: SEHNR and FQNEAQ (reference sequence). The V end was cut by 0 bases, the J end by 3 bases, with 8 bases between. CDR3 length: 14 amino acids. In DNA form, the CDR3 reads TGTGCCAGCAGCTTAGCGCGGGGGGACACTGAAGCTTTCTTT. Its protein is CASSLARGDTEAFF.

The chain carries TRBV6-5 and TRBJ2-5, with D possibly matching TRBD1 (5 bases). The CDR3 has 16 amino acids. Germline-derived CDR1 and CDR2 are MNHEY and SVGAGI. With 3 bases removed from V and 0 bases from J, the gap between germline ends came to 14 bases. The CDR3 DNA follows: TGTGCCAGCAGTTATGATGCCAGGGTGTACCAAGAGACCCAGTACTTC. Translation: CASSYDARVYQETQYF.

The chain couples TRBV29-1 to TRBJ2-3; the match to TRBD1 covers 8 bases. This CDR3 comprises 14 residues. Germline V CDR1 and CDR2: SQVTM, ANQGSEA. V gave up 6 bases and J gave up 2 bases; unmatched junction bases: 7. The CDR3 loop is CSVVGTGSTDTQYF. The CDR3 DNA follows: TGCAGCGTCGTAGGGACAGGATCCACAGATACGCAGTATTTT.

The chain is built from TRBV6-5 and TRBJ2-7; 7 bases map to TRBD2. CDR3 length: 16 residues. Germline loops: CDR1 MNHEY, CDR2 SVGAGI. The trim removed 4 bases at V and 6 bases at J, leaving 15 bases unmatched. The CDR3 DNA is TGTGCCAGCAGTTCGGGCTCTGCGGGAGCGTCTGGCGAGCAGTACTTC. Protein: CASSSGSAGASGEQYF.

The chain recombines TRBV6-1 with TRBJ1-2; 8 bases agree with TRBD1. Germline CDR1 is MNHNS and CDR2 is SASEGT. V lost 5 bases, J lost 8 bases, and 4 bases stayed unmatched. There are 12 residues in the CDR3. The CDR3 spells CASSPQGEGYTF. CDR3 coding DNA: TGTGCCAGCAGTCCACAGGGGGAGGGCTACACCTTC.

The chain is built from TRBV2 and TRBJ2-2, with TRBD1 matching 7 bases. The CDR3 length is 13 residues. V dropped 6 bases and J dropped 7; count of bases not matched to a gene: 5. Germline CDR1 reads SNHLY; CDR2 reads FYNNEI. This CDR3 reads CASRDRMVGELFF. CDR3 coding DNA: TGTGCCAGCAGGGACAGGATGGTCGGGGAGCTGTTTTTT.

Here the CDR3 reads CASSSGQGSIQYF. As DNA, the CDR3 is TGTGCCAGCAGCTCGGGACAGGGTAGCATTCAGTACTTC. This chain uses TRBV6-6 with TRBJ2-4, with 9 bases fitting TRBD1. The CDR3 loop spans 13 amino acids. CDR1 and CDR2 (germline): MNHNY, SVGAGI (reference sequence). Unmatched junction bases numbered 6, after V lost 6 bases and J lost 9 bases.

The chain employs TRBV7-2 and TRBJ2-7; the D is unclear. The CDR3 is 15 residues long. Germline V gene sequence: CDR1 SGHTA, CDR2 FQGNSA. Trimming cost V 2 bases and J 0 bases, with 11 bases left between them. In DNA form, the CDR3 reads TGTGCCAGCAGCTTATTTATAACTTCCTCCTACGAGCAGTACTTC. Translation: CASSLFITSSYEQYF.

This clone came up once. The V call is TRBV5-1, the J call TRBJ2-1, with D possibly being TRBD2 (5 bases). The V gene's germline CDR1 is SGHRS and CDR2 YFSETQ. Trimming took 0 bases from V and 2 from J, leaving 9 bases between them. The CDR3 is 15 residues long. CDR3 residues: CASSLVQRTYNEQFF. CDR3 sequence (DNA): TGCGCCAGCAGCTTGGTCCAGCGGACCTACAATGAGCAGTTCTTC.

This clone was counted a few times. The rearrangement joins TRBV5-1 to TRBJ1-4; D uncertain. The CDR3 extends over 11 amino acids. Germline values: CDR1 SGHRS, CDR2 YFSETQ. V lost 6 bases, J lost 8 bases, and 8 bases lay in between. CDR3 DNA sequence: TGCGCCAGCAAGGCGGAGGAAAAACTGTTTTTT. Translating it yields CASKAEEKLFF.

Of note for this clone: A read error may account for a junction end that differs from germline. This chain connects TRBV6-1 to TRBJ2-1; 10 positions agree with TRBD2. Germline-derived CDR1 and CDR2 are MNHNS and SASEGT. The CDR3 totals 16 residues. CDR3: CASIELAGGTRNEQFF. CDR3 sequence (DNA): TGTGCCAGCATTGAATTAGCGGGAGGAACGCGAAATGAGCAGTTCTTC.

The chain couples TRBV11-2 to TRBJ1-6; 7 bases line up with TRBD1. The CDR3 sequence is 13 residues long. Germline assignment: CDR1 SGHAT and CDR2 FQNNGV. Unmatched junction bases numbered 8, after V lost 1 base and J lost 17 bases. In DNA, the CDR3 is TGTGCCAGCAGCTTAGTTGGGGACAGTTCGTTCCACTTT. This sequence encodes CASSLVGDSSFHF.

This clone was counted a few times. The chain uses TRBV29-1 and TRBJ1-1, with TRBD1 matching 8 bases. This CDR3 spans 14 amino acids. V lost 3 bases and J lost 5; bases outside the gene matches: 8. CDR1 is SQVTM and CDR2 is ANQGSEA in the germline V gene. The CDR3 reads CSVDGQGGFTEAFF. The CDR3 nucleotides read TGCAGCGTTGACGGACAGGGTGGTTTTACTGAAGCTTTCTTT.

This clone was observed a few times. This chain joins TRBV4-2 and TRBJ1-1; D possibly corresponds to TRBD1 (5 bases). The CDR3 totals 13 residues. The V end lost 0 bases, the J end lost 9 bases, and 11 bases lay between the germline ends. CDR1 is LGHNA and CDR2 is YNFKEQ in the germline V gene. CDR3 protein: CASSQEGELKAFF. The CDR3 DNA reads as TGTGCCAGCAGCCAAGAAGGGGAATTGAAAGCTTTCTTT.